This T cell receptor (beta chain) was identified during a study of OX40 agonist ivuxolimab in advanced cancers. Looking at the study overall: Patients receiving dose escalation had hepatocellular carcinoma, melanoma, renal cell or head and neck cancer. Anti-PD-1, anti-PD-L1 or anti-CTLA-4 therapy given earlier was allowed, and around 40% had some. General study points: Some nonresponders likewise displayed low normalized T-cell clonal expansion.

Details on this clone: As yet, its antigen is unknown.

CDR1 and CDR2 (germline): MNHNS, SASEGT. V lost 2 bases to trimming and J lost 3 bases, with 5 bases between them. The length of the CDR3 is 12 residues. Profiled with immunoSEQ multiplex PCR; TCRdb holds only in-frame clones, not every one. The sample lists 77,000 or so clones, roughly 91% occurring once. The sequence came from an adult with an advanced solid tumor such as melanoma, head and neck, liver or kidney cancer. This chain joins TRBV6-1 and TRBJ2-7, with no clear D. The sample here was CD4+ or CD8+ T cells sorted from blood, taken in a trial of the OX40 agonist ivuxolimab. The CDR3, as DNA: TGTGCCAGCAGTGAATCAAGCTACGAGCAGTACTTC. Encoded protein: CASSESSYEQYF.